This T cell receptor beta chain was captured in a study of blood T cell repertoires in COVID-19. As concerns this clone: One end of the junction varies from germline; a read error may be responsible.

This CDR3 has 15 residues. Germline CDR1 reads SGHNT; CDR2 reads YENEEA. Clones were sequenced by immunoSEQ multiplex PCR, and TCRdb holds only the in-frame ones, with some missing. This table has 150,000 to 190,000 clones, around four fifths appearing once. This chain links TRBV11-3 with TRBJ2-2; TRBD1 matches at 7 bases. This receptor was identified in a woman of 80 years or more with acute or convalescent COVID-19. The source material was peripheral blood. CDR3 amino acids: CANSPRTGNTGELFF. The CDR3 nucleotides read TGTGCCAACAGCCCTCGGACAGGGAACACCGGGGAGCTGTTTTTT.